This TCR beta chain was captured in a study of long-term antiretroviral therapy in people with HIV. The germline gives CDR1 SGDLS, CDR2 YYNGEE. Trimming took off 8 bases at V and 3 bases at J, with 8 bases between the two ends. The CDR3 is made up of 12 amino acids. Run at survey level, the immunoSEQ assay was version v3.0. Generated by immunoSEQ multiplex PCR, the TCRdb table keeps only in-frame clones and is missing some. The repertoire holds fewer than 20,000 clones, around nine tenths seen once, with more than 9% in the top ten. The sequencing used unsorted PBMCs, collected 0.5 years after starting antiretroviral therapy. This TCR was sampled from a man aged 35-49 years with HIV. This chain uses TRBV9 with TRBJ2-2; unclear D gene. CDR3 in DNA: TGTGCCAGTCTGTCGGACACCGGGGAGCTGTTTTTT. Protein: CASLSDTGELFF.